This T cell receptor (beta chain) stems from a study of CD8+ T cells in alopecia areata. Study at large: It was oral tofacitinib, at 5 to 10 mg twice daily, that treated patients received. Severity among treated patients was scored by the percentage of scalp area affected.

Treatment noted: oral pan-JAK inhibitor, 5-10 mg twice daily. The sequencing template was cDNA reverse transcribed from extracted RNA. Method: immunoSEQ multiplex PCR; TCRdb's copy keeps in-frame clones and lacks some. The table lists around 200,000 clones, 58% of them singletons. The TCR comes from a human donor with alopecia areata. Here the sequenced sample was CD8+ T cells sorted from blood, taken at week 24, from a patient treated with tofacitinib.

CDR3 coding DNA: TGTGCCAGCATCGGTAGCACTCCTGCAATCACCGGGGAGCTGTTTTTT. This gives the protein CASIGSTPAITGELFF. The V gene is TRBV2, the J gene TRBJ2-2; D unresolved. The germline V gene has CDR1 SNHLY and CDR2 FYNNEI. The V gene lost 7 bases and the J gene lost 4 bases, with 19 bases spanning the gap. This CDR3 region has 16 residues.